This TCR beta chain was captured in a study of T cells in Graves' hyperthyroidism and ophthalmopathy. Findings and caveats of the study: Blood samples included most of the expanded thyroid clonotypes exceeding 0.001. A 13 V-J signature model discriminated ophthalmopathy versus stable hyperthyroidism.

Germline loops: CDR1 PRHDT, CDR2 FYEKMQ (reference sequence). This CDR3 is 20 amino acids long. Trimming cost V 4 bases and J 6 bases; bases outside gene matches: 22. Using RNA transcripts as the source, TCR beta CDR3 regions were amplified. TCR CDR3 underwent first-round RT-PCR with the HTBI primer set. TCRdb reanalysed the multiplex PCR reads using MiXCR and keeps one entry per CDR3 protein. Of nearly 600,000 distinct CDR3 sequences in the sample, 13% to 15% are singletons; the top ten hold about 6.6%. In the case of this clonotype: The antigen is unknown.

The chain has TRBV13 and TRBJ2-1; 9 bases align to TRBD2. Sequencing used blood. This clonotype was obtained from a young woman with Graves' ophthalmopathy. The chain's CDR3 is CASSSWLAGFYKTGSNEQFF. CDR3 in DNA: TGTGCCAGCAGCTCGTGGCTAGCGGGGTTCTATAAGACTGGGTCCAATGAGCAGTTCTTC.